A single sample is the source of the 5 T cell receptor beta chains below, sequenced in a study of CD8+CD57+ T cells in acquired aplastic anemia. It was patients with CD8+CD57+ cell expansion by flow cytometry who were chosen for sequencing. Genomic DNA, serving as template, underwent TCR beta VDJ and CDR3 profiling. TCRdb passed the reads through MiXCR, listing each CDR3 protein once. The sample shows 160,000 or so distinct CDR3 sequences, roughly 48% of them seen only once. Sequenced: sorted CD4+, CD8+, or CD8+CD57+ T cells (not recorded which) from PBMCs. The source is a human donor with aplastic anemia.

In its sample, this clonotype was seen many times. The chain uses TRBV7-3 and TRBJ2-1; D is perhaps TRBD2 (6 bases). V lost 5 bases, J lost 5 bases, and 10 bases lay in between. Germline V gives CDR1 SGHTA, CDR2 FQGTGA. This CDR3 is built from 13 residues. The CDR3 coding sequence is TGTGCCAGCAGCCGGGACTCTCACAATGAGCAGTTCTTC. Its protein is CASSRDSHNEQFF.

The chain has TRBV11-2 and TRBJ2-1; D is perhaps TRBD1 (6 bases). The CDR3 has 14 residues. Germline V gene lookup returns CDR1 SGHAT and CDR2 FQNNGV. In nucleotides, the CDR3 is TGTGCTACCAGGGGCGGTGGCCCCTACAATGAGCAGTTCTTC. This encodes CATRGGGPYNEQFF. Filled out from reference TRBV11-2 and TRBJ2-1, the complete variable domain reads EAGVAQSPRYKIIEKRQSVAFWCNPISGHATLYWYQQILGQGPKLLIQFQNNGVVDDSQLPKDRFSAERLKGVDSTLKIQPAKLEDSAVYLCATRGGGPYNEQFFGPGTRLTVL.

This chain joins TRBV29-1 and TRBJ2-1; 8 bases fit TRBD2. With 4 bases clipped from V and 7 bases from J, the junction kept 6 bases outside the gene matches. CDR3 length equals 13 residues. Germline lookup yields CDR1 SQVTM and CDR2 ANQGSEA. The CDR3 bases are TGCAGCGTTGTAGGACTAGCAGAAAATGAGCAGTTCTTC. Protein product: CSVVGLAENEQFF.

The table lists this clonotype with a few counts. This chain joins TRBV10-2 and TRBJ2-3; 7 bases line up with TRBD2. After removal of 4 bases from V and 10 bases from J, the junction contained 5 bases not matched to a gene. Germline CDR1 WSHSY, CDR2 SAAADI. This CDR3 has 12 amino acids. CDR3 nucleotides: TGCGCCAGCAGTGCCCCGGCGGGAGCGCAGTATTTT. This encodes CASSAPAGAQYF.

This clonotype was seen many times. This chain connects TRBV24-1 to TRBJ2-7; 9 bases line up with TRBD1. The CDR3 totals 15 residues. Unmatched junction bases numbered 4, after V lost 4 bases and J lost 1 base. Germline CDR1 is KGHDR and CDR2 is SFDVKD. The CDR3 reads CATSDAGQGSYEQYF. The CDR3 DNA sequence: TGTGCCACCAGTGACGCGGGACAGGGTTCCTACGAGCAGTACTTC.